By sample fraction, the clone carrying this T cell receptor beta chain is medium-sized (0.01 to 0.1%). The sample originates from a study of T cells in Graves' hyperthyroidism and ophthalmopathy. Study as a whole: At initial diagnosis, before any treatment had begun, peripheral blood was obtained.

Amplified TCR beta CDR3 regions derived from RNA transcripts. The HTBI primer set served for first-round RT-PCR of the TCR CDR3. TCRdb used MiXCR to reprocess the multiplex PCR reads, holding one entry per CDR3 protein. The repertoire holds about half a million distinct CDR3 sequences, with 24% as singletons. The CDR3 contains 12 residues. The germline V gene has CDR1 SQVTM and CDR2 ANQGSEA. Between the trimmed V and J ends, which lost 6 bases and 3 bases, there was a span of 11 bases. Uncontrolled infection, other autoimmune disease, pregnancy or lactation led to exclusion. The clonotype originates from a woman aged 30 to 39 with Graves' ophthalmopathy. V usage is TRBV29-1 and J usage is TRBJ2-5, with D perhaps matching TRBD1 or TRBD2 (5 bases each). Sequenced material: blood. In nucleotides, the CDR3 is TGCAGCGTACGAGGGGCGGAAGAGACCCAGTACTTC. As protein: CSVRGAEETQYF.